This entry describes one T cell receptor beta chain. A much larger clone sits a single nucleotide away, making a read error possible. The CDR3 extends over 15 amino acids. Germline V gene lookup returns CDR1 MNHEY and CDR2 SVGAGI. The data were taken from a study of molecular identifiers for immune sequencing clone quantification. Sorting selected naive CD8 T cells with a CD8+CD4-CCR7+CD45RA+ phenotype. Both previously described methods and listed TCR primers were employed to make bulk TCR libraries. From the PCR reads, TCRdb called clonotypes with MiXCR, one entry per CDR3 protein. The sample carries roughly 320,000 distinct CDR3 sequences, roughly 23% recorded once.

This rearrangement joins TRBV6-5 to TRBJ1-1; D gene ambiguous. The source material was naive CD8+ T cells from blood, with Jurkat cell RNA spiked in. Subset of the sample: FACS-sorted CD8+CD4-CCR7+CD45RA+ naive T cells. This TCR was sampled from a human donor in good health. Some libraries in this study had Jurkat cell RNA spiked in. CDR3 DNA sequence: TGTGCCAGCAGTTACTCAGGAGAGTACAACACTGAAGCTCTCTTT. Translated, it gives CASSYSGEYNTEALF.